This T cell receptor beta chain was sequenced during a study of blood T cells in healthy people across ages (dated by TCRdb to the mid-2010s). In the study overall: Template switching captured roughly one uniquely barcoded TCR beta cDNA molecule per two T cells in model experiments. Four age groups were formed from the donors: young (average approximately 15 years), middle-aged (approximately 41), aged (62) and long-lived (about 75). The study analyzed two additional independent replicas of 1 million unique cDNA reads from the same blood draw for two donors, one aged 18 to 30 and one aged 80 or older. Using deep sequencing normalized with unique cDNA molecular identifiers, the study measured how TCR beta repertoire diversity changes with age.

Library generation was performed with 5' RACE. TCRdb lists the instrument as Illumina HiSeq 2500. A second PCR of about 7 to 12 cycles was run with a J-beta primer mix and a sample-barcoded 5' primer. Each TCR beta cDNA molecule received a unique molecular identifier from a template-switch 5' adaptor carrying 12 random nucleotides. Each sample yielded at least 3 million CDR3-containing paired-end reads. First-strand cDNA synthesis was performed from all RNA using the Mint cDNA synthesis kit, with priming by a TRBC-specific oligonucleotide. Following uracil-DNA glycosylase treatment, all cDNA underwent a first 18-cycle PCR with the universal primers M1SS and BC2_uni_R. The authors' analysis ran thus. Normalization of each sample was performed by random selection of 1 million high-quality reads, each carrying a distinct molecular identifier. Reads sharing molecular identifiers were discarded rather than binned into consensus sequences. MiTCR, run with a Q25 quality threshold and the strictest error-elimination algorithm, handled CDR3 identification, clonotype clustering and error correction. Lower-bound total TCR beta diversity was estimated with a nonparametric unseen species model using Euler transformation. TCRdb trimmed the raw reads at Q25, called clones with MiXCR and kept productive beta chains. Records with the same CDR3 protein are collapsed into one entry carrying the most frequent genes and DNA. TCRdb's processing, not the authors', yielded these V and J calls. The sample yields more than 600,000 distinct CDR3 sequences; just under 25% were counted once. In total, the top ten clones hold roughly 9% of the sample.

Donors were 40 or so systemically healthy Caucasian individuals from Russia aged about 6 to 100 years. Ten milliliters of peripheral blood were collected from each donor into EDTA-treated Vacutainer tubes. Ficoll-Paque density-gradient centrifugation was used to isolate PBMCs, with at least 6.5 million obtained per sample. Trizol reagent was used to extract total RNA from the PBMCs, yielding at least 5.5 micrograms per sample. Naive CD45RAhigh/CD27high T cell percentages were measured by flow cytometry on a PBMC aliquot from every donor. What the work shows at the level of the full study, not this receptor alone: Estimates of total diversity based on one million sequenced T cells were regarded as lower bounds and as underestimates. There was a strong correlation between observed TCR beta diversity and the percentage of naive T cells measured by flow cytometry. Observed TCR beta diversity per million T cells fell roughly linearly with age, and a significant reduction was already apparent by age approximately 40. The long-lived group showed more naive CD4+ T cells, fewer expanded clones and increased TCR diversity than the aged group, suggesting age selection. Because profiling used bulk unsorted PBMCs, naive and antigen-experienced compartments could not be compared conclusively. The CMV infection status of donors was not known, potentially confounding age-related changes in expanded clonotypes.

There are 12 amino acids in the CDR3, from cysteine to phenylalanine inclusive. Just CDR3 DNA is preserved here, 36 bases in frame from base 1. CDR1 is given as LGHNT and CDR2 as FRNRAP, both from the germline V gene. With respect to this clonotype: No cognate antigen has been identified for it. Sequence at one end of the junction differs from germline and may be a read error.

The same specimen was also included in a second study, on T cells of mothers and their children. That second publication adds: The donors were nine systemically healthy Caucasian individuals, made up of three mothers and their six children. cDNA synthesis consumed the entire amount of extracted RNA, loaded at 1.5 ug RNA in each 15 ul reaction. Sample barcodes and 2-4 random nucleotides were added via the M1S primer in the second PCR. Each mother yielded over 9.5 million TCR beta CDR3 reads and each child 2.5 million to 3.5 million reads. In both related and unrelated pairs, thymic selection shapes the output of TCR recombination in a similar way, with inherited differences having only a minor effect. Related mother-child pairs always showed normalized repertoire overlap that was slightly higher than in unrelated mother-child pairs, though the difference was never significant. No persistent microchimeric T cell clones were detected, at a sensitivity of roughly 96 clones per million clonotypes. Deep NGS was used in the study to compare the TCR beta repertoires of mothers and children and to look for features that separate related mother-child pairs from unrelated individuals. The mean age was roughly 44 +/- 4 years for the mothers and approximately 11 +/- 4 years for the children. After adapter ligation was performed with NEBNext reagents, the libraries were sequenced on an Illumina HiSeq 2000 with 100+100 nt paired-end reads. To prevent cross-contamination, the mother and child libraries were prepared one month apart and sequenced in separate runs. Between roughly 500,000 and 2,100,000 distinct TCR beta clonotypes were identified per donor. Naive TCR beta clonotypes were estimated from low-frequency clonotypes matched to each donor's FACS-determined naive share, without sorting.

Sequencing was carried out using blood. This chain joins TRBV12-5 to TRBJ2-5, with no confidently assigned D gene. This TCR was recovered from a boy aged 5-17 years in good health. The CDR3 is CASGLGIDEHFF. At the DNA level, the sequence is TGTGCTAGTGGTTTGGGCATCGATGAGCATTTCTTC.